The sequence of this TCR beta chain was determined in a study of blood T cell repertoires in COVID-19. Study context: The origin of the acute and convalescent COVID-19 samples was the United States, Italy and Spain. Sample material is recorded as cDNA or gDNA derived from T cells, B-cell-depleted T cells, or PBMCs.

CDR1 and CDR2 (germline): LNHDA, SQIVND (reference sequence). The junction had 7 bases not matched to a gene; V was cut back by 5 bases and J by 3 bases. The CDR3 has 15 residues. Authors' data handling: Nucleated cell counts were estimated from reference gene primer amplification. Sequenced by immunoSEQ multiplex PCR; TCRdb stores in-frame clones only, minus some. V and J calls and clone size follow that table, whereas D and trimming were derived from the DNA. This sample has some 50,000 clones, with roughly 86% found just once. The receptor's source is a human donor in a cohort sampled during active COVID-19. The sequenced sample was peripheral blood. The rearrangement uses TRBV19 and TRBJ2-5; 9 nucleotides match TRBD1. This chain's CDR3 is CASSSLGTGKETQYF. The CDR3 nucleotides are TGTGCCAGTAGTTCCCTCGGGACAGGGAAAGAGACCCAGTACTTC.